This T cell receptor (beta chain) was identified in a study of cytomegalovirus exposure and HLA in healthy donors. Produced via immunoSEQ multiplex PCR; TCRdb's table is partial and in-frame only. The sample has tens of thousands of clones, around 90% seen once; the top ten hold approximately 2%. CDR1 is MNHNS and CDR2 is SASEGT in the germline V gene. V lost 6 bases, J lost 6 bases, and 14 bases lay in between. The CDR3 runs 13 residues. Sequencing was done on a sample of PBMCs. This receptor was identified in a man between 25 and 39 years old in good health and CMV-seronegative. J is TRBJ1-2 and V is TRBV6-1, with D perhaps matching TRBD1 (5 bases). The DNA of the CDR3 is TGTGCCAGCAGCCTAAGAAAGGGGCATGGCTACACCTTC. This encodes CASSLRKGHGYTF.